This T cell receptor (beta chain) originates from a study of T cell repertoires in cytomegalovirus infection. The study's findings and limits: Carriage of CMV together with the relevant HLA was identifiable through cumulative public TCR beta family frequency.

J gave up 2 bases and V 4 bases, and 3 bases lay outside the gene matches. The CDR3 has 16 amino acids. Germline V CDR1 and CDR2: LGHNA, YNFKEQ. Comments on this clonotype: Its antigen is not known.

TCRdb analysed the reads with MiXCR anew, one entry per CDR3 protein. The repertoire holds approximately 290,000 distinct CDR3 sequences, around 25% seen once, with approximately 15% in the top ten. The sequenced material came from PBMCs. The chain combines TRBV4-2 with TRBJ1-4; 11 bases line up with TRBD1. This clonotype originated in a human donor in good health (CMV status not recorded). Some clones in this sample may be carry-over from other donors' samples. CDR3 in DNA: TGTGCCAGCAGCCGCCGGGACAGGGGGACTAATGAAAAACTGTTTTTT. It specifies CASSRRDRGTNEKLFF.